This T cell receptor delta chain was sequenced for a study of gamma-delta chains in newborns, infants, children. Across the whole study: Microbial exposure reportedly drives polyclonal innate γδ T cell expansion after birth.

J gave up 10 bases and V 0 bases, and 22 bases lay outside the gene matches. The CDR3 loop spans 19 amino acids. Germline V CDR1 and CDR2: TSWWSYY, QGS. TCRdb re-called the reads via CATT. The sample holds around 12,000 delta-chain clones, less than 4.5% seen once. Sample: blood. This sequence joins TRDV1 and TRDJ1; 8 bases are shared with TRDD3. This TCR was sampled from a child who was a newborn, infant or young child, either healthy, febrile or measles-vaccinated (not recorded which). The CDR3 coding sequence is TGTGCTCTTGGGGAACTAGAAACCTACGACTGGGTGGGGGATCGAGGACTCATCTTT. Its translation: CALGELETYDWVGDRGLIF.